Presented here are 24 T cell receptor beta chains from one specimen sequenced in a study of T cell responses to AZD1222 COVID-19 vaccine. TCRdb's copy holds only in-frame clones and misses some; the assay was immunoSEQ multiplex PCR. The sample consists of approximately 150,000 clones, 92% of them appearing once. The source was peripheral blood, collected on day 0 of AZD1222 vaccination. The source of these receptors is an adult in good health.

The J gene is TRBJ1-2, the V gene TRBV7-9, with D uncertain. The CDR3 is 13 residues long. Germline CDR1 reads SEHNR; CDR2 reads FQNEAQ (reference sequence). V was pared by 0 bases and J by 8 bases, with 10 bases between. The CDR3 DNA follows: TGTGCCAGCAGCTTAGCGGCAGGTAGCGGCTACACCTTC. Amino acids: CASSLAAGSGYTF.

The chain uses TRBV7-9 and TRBJ2-7; possible D gene TRBD1, 5 bases. Between the trimmed V and J ends, which lost 0 bases and 2 bases, there was a span of 8 bases. Germline V CDR1 and CDR2: SEHNR, FQNEAQ (reference sequence). The CDR3 is made up of 14 amino acids. CDR3 sequence reads: CASSLARGTYEQYF. The CDR3 DNA is TGTGCCAGCAGCTTAGCTAGGGGAACCTACGAGCAGTACTTC.

The gene calls are TRBV5-1 and TRBJ2-7; D not resolved. The CDR3 consists of 13 residues. Germline loops: CDR1 SGHRS, CDR2 YFSETQ. Trimming removed 4 bases at V and 7 bases at J, with 15 bases between. CDR3 DNA sequence: TGCGCCAGCAGCCCGGACCGGGTCAGGGAGCAGTACTTC. Translation: CASSPDRVREQYF.

V is TRBV6-5 and J is TRBJ1-3; D uncertain. The CDR3 extends over 11 amino acids. Trimming shortened V by 6 bases and J by 2 bases, and 2 bases separated the two germline ends. Germline CDR1 and CDR2: MNHEY and SVGAGI. Written as DNA, the CDR3 is TGTGCCAGCAGCACTGGAAACACCATATATTTT. As protein: CASSTGNTIYF.

A few counts support this clone. The chain links TRBV25-1 to TRBJ1-4; 10 nucleotides line up with TRBD1. Looked up from germline, CDR1 is MGHDK and CDR2 is SYGVNS. J gave up 3 bases and V 2 bases, and 6 bases lay outside the gene matches. This CDR3 is built from 17 residues. This chain's CDR3 is CASSERTGGVSNEKLFF. CDR3 DNA: TGTGCCAGCAGTGAAAGGACAGGGGGAGTTTCTAATGAAAAACTGTTTTTT.

This clone was counted a few times. The chain has TRBV6-1 and TRBJ1-2; maybe TRBD1 (6 bases). The CDR3 length is 14 residues. Germline V gene lookup returns CDR1 MNHNS and CDR2 SASEGT. The ends were cut back, 3 bases at V and 5 bases at J, with 13 bases in the middle. CDR3 DNA: TGTGCCAGCAGTGATAGGGGGGCCGCTTATGGCTACACCTTC. Translated, it gives CASSDRGAAYGYTF.

The chain couples TRBV7-3 to TRBJ2-1; TRBD1 matches 7 bases. Germline trimming cut 7 bases from V and 1 base from J; bases unmatched to any gene: 4. The CDR3 length is 14 residues. CDR1 is SGHTA and CDR2 is FQGTGA in the germline V gene. The CDR3 bases are TGTGCCAGCAACCCGGGACAGTCCTACAATGAGCAGTTCTTC. Translating it yields CASNPGQSYNEQFF.

This rearrangement joins TRBV3-1 (or the pseudogene TRBV3-2) to TRBJ2-7; tentative D call: TRBD2 (5 bases). Trimming stripped 4 bases from V and 7 bases from J, with 17 bases between. CDR3 size: 14 residues. Germline V CDR1 and CDR2: LGHDT, YNNKEL (reference sequence). The CDR3 DNA sequence: TGTGCCAGCAGCCCCTATCGTCTGGGAGATGAGCAGTACTTC. Amino acids: CASSPYRLGDEQYF.

V usage is TRBV6-5 and J usage is TRBJ2-5; D not certain. V dropped 5 bases and J dropped 0 bases, with 7 bases sitting between them. The germline CDR1 and CDR2 sequences are MNHEY and SVGAGI. This CDR3 contains 13 residues. The CDR3 DNA sequence: TGTGCCAGCAGTCTCCTGGACCAAGAGACCCAGTACTTC. The encoded protein is CASSLLDQETQYF.

The chain recombines TRBV10-3 with TRBJ2-3, with D possibly being TRBD1 or TRBD2 (5 bases each). The CDR3 sequence is 11 residues long. V was pared by 4 bases and J by 6 bases, with 5 bases between. Germline V gene lookup returns CDR1 ENHRY and CDR2 SYGVKD. CDR3 in amino acids: CAISGGDTQYF. CDR3 bases: TGTGCCATCAGTGGGGGGGATACGCAGTATTTT.

CDR3 bases: TGCGCCAGCAGCCAGGGGTCCGGGACAGGGGGCTGGAAAGCTTTCTTT. This translates into CASSQGSGTGGWKAFF. This rearrangement joins TRBV4-1 to TRBJ1-1, with 12 bases lining up with TRBD1. Trimming cost V 3 bases and J 9 bases; bases outside gene matches: 11. Germline V gene lookup returns CDR1 MGHRA and CDR2 YSYEKL. CDR3 length: 16 residues.

The genes are TRBV27 and TRBJ1-2, with a possible D match to TRBD1 (5 bases). Germline CDR1 MNHEY, CDR2 SMNVEV (reference sequence). The CDR3 is made up of 17 amino acids. The V end lost 0 bases, the J end lost 0 bases, and 14 bases lay between the germline ends. In DNA, the CDR3 is TGTGCCAGCAGTTTATCGCGGGGCATCTTCTCTAACTATGGCTACACCTTC. It encodes CASSLSRGIFSNYGYTF.

This chain links TRBV5-4 with TRBJ2-1, with 11 bases matching TRBD2. Germline CDR1 and CDR2: SGHNT and YYREEE (reference sequence). CDR3 size: 15 residues. The J segment lost 6 bases and the V segment lost 0 bases, leaving 2 bases of the junction unmatched. The CDR3, as DNA: TGTGCCAGCAGCTTGGGACTAGCGGGGCTCAATGAGCAGTTCTTC. Its protein product is CASSLGLAGLNEQFF. The whole variable domain, remainder taken from reference TRBV5-4 and TRBJ2-1, is ETGVTQSPTHLIKTRGQQVTLRCSSQSGHNTVSWYQQALGQGPQFIFQYYREEENGRGNFPPRFSGLQFPNYSSELNVNALELDDSALYLCASSLGLAGLNEQFFGPGTRLTVL.

V and J are TRBV12-2 and TRBJ1-1. TRBV12-2 is tagged as a pseudogene. CDR3 length: 15 amino acids. CDR3 in amino acids: CASYGNHPGNTEAFF. For the CDR3, the DNA is TGTGCAAGTTACGGCAACCACCCCGGGAACACTGAAGCTTTCTTT.

The chain carries TRBV14 and TRBJ1-2; maybe TRBD1 (6 bases). Germline values: CDR1 SGHDN, CDR2 FVKESK. V was pared by 4 bases and J by 7 bases, with 16 bases between. The CDR3 contains 14 residues. This CDR3 is CASSLSWGAGGYTF. CDR3 bases: TGTGCCAGCAGCCTATCGTGGGGGGCAGGTGGCTACACCTTC.

The chain uses TRBV5-1 and TRBJ2-7; the match to TRBD2 covers 13 bases. From germline, CDR1 is SGHRS and CDR2 YFSETQ. CDR3 size: 15 residues. Trimming cost V 3 bases and J 6 bases; bases outside gene matches: 6. The CDR3 DNA is TGCGCCAGCAGCTACCGGACTAGCGGGAGCGCCGAGCAGTACTTC. Translation: CASSYRTSGSAEQYF.

This rearrangement joins TRBV6-5 to TRBJ1-2; 7 nucleotides line up with TRBD1. The CDR3 is 13 amino acids. Germline V CDR1 and CDR2: MNHEY, SVGAGI. Trimming removed 2 bases from V and 6 bases from J; junction bases left unmatched: 3. CDR3 residues: CASSYGRGNGYTF. The CDR3 DNA reads TGTGCCAGCAGTTACGGCAGGGGGAATGGCTACACCTTC.

The J gene is TRBJ1-1, the V gene TRBV27; maybe TRBD1 (5 bases). V was clipped by 1 base and J by 8 bases, with 26 bases between them. CDR3 length equals 18 residues. From germline, CDR1 is MNHEY and CDR2 SMNVEV (reference sequence). CDR3 in DNA: TGTGCCAGCAGTTTATTGGGGGGTGGACCCTCCCGAGGATCCGAAGCTTTCTTT. Its translation: CASSLLGGGPSRGSEAFF.

On this clone: The sample carries other DNA sequences with the same CDR3. V and J are TRBV5-1 and TRBJ2-7; TRBD2 agrees at 7 bases. V lost 5 bases and J lost 4; bases outside the gene matches: 6. Germline CDR1 is SGHRS and CDR2 is YFSETQ. This CDR3 is built from 13 residues. CDR3 coding DNA: TGCGCCAGCAGTCCCGGACTAGGTTACGAGCAGTACTTC. Its protein product is CASSPGLGYEQYF.

This CDR3 reads CASSAQGGETQYF. CDR3 nucleotide sequence: TGTGCCAGCAGCGCGCAGGGAGGGGAGACCCAGTACTTC. The rearrangement uses TRBV7-9 and TRBJ2-5; 7 nucleotides line up with TRBD2. V gave up 5 bases and J gave up 5 bases; unmatched junction bases: 5. This CDR3 spans 13 amino acids. Germline loops: CDR1 SEHNR, CDR2 FQNEAQ (reference sequence).

The gene calls are TRBV9 and TRBJ1-6, with 9 bases aligning to TRBD1. The CDR3 sequence is 15 residues long. J gave up 8 bases and V 0 bases, and 3 bases lay outside the gene matches. Germline CDR1 SGDLS, CDR2 YYNGEE. Here the CDR3 reads CASSVEGQGYSPLHF. In DNA, the CDR3 is TGTGCCAGCAGCGTAGAGGGACAGGGATATTCACCCCTCCACTTT.

V and J are TRBV10-3 and TRBJ2-1; 14 bases fit TRBD2. This CDR3 has 15 residues. Germline CDR1 is ENHRY and CDR2 is SYGVKD. V lost 6 bases to trimming and J lost 6 bases; unmatched junction nucleotides: 4. The CDR3 bases are TGTGCCATCAGGACTAGCGGGAGGGGATCCAATGAGCAGTTCTTC. It yields the protein CAIRTSGRGSNEQFF.

The genes are TRBV7-6 and TRBJ1-6; D may be TRBD1 (6 bases). Trimming stripped 8 bases from V and 10 bases from J, with 18 bases between. The CDR3 contains 14 residues. Germline V CDR1 and CDR2: SGHVS, FNYEAQ. CDR3 region: CASAPEGGGSPLHF. The CDR3 DNA is TGTGCCAGCGCACCGGAGGGGGGTGGATCACCCCTCCACTTT. Complete variable domain (other parts from reference TRBV7-6 and TRBJ1-6): GAGVSQSPRYKVTKRGQDVALRCDPISGHVSLYWYRQALGQGPEFLTYFNYEAQQDKSGLPNDRFSAERPEGSISTLTIQRTEQRDSAMYRCASAPEGGGSPLHFGNGTRLTVT.

The chain is built from TRBV29-1 and TRBJ1-3; 11 bases agree with TRBD1. V trimming: 7 bases; J trimming: 2 bases; junction bases outside the gene matches: 10. This CDR3 is 16 amino acids long. Germline values: CDR1 SQVTM, CDR2 ANQGSEA. CDR3 nucleotides: TGCAGCGCCGTGACCCGGGACAGGGGGACTGGAAACACCATATATTTT. Translation gives CSAVTRDRGTGNTIYF. The full variable domain, rest sourced from reference TRBV29-1 and TRBJ1-3, is SAVISQKPSRDICQRGTSLTIQCQVDSQVTMMFWYRQQPGQSLTLIATANQGSEATYESGFVIDKFPISRPNLTFSTLTVSNMSPEDSSIYLCSAVTRDRGTGNTIYFGEGSWLTVV.